Each of the 11 T cell receptor beta chains below was sequenced from the same sample in a study of shared T cell receptors in the human thymus. Clones were sequenced by immunoSEQ multiplex PCR, and TCRdb holds only the in-frame ones, with some missing. The data show 700,000 or so clones, around 85% seen once. The sample was also linked to a second study, of human thymus T cells.

Sequences were obtained from thymocytes. The receptors here all came from a girl less than two years old with a congenital heart defect.

The rearrangement links TRBV6-5 to TRBJ1-2; 8 bases map to TRBD1. Germline V CDR1 and CDR2: MNHEY, SVGAGI. Trimming removed 4 bases from V and 3 bases from J; junction bases left unmatched: 10. The CDR3 loop spans 16 amino acids. The CDR3 coding sequence is TGTGCCAGCAGTTCTAGGACAGGGCGCGCAGACTATGGCTACACCTTC. Protein product: CASSSRTGRADYGYTF.

As DNA, the CDR3 is TGTGCCAGCAGTTCCAGGGGGCGCGATAGGAGCACTGAAGCTTTCTTT. It yields the protein CASSSRGRDRSTEAFF. The V and J genes are TRBV28 and TRBJ1-1, with 8 bases fitting TRBD1. The germline V gene encodes CDR1 MDHEN and CDR2 SYDVKM. This CDR3 region has 16 residues. V lost 4 bases, J lost 4 bases, and 11 bases stayed unmatched.

The V call is TRBV7-2, the J call TRBJ1-1, with 7 bases lining up with TRBD1. This CDR3 comprises 15 residues. Per germline, CDR1 SGHTA and CDR2 FQGNSA. Trimming took 7 bases from V and 2 from J; bases not matched to a gene: 10. CDR3 coding DNA: TGTGCCAGCAACTACCGGGGACAGATAAACACTGAAGCTTTCTTT. Protein: CASNYRGQINTEAFF.

This clone appeared once. The chain links TRBV11-2 to TRBJ2-1; TRBD2 aligns across 8 bases. Per the germline V gene, CDR1 is SGHAT and CDR2 is FQNNGV. The trim removed 5 bases at V and 8 bases at J, leaving 8 bases unmatched. The CDR3 has 14 amino acids. The DNA for the CDR3 is TGTGCCAGCAGCCGCGGGGGGCCCTCCCATGAGCAGTTCTTC. Its protein product is CASSRGGPSHEQFF.

V usage is TRBV11-2 and J usage is TRBJ2-2; D may be TRBD2 (5 bases). Trimming removed 2 bases at V and 1 base at J, with 11 bases between. Germline CDR1 is SGHAT and CDR2 is FQNNGV. This CDR3 is 16 amino acids long. The CDR3 spells CASSLRGSMNTGELFF. Written as DNA, the CDR3 is TGTGCCAGCAGCTTACGGGGTTCGATGAACACCGGGGAGCTGTTTTTT.

J is TRBJ2-7 and V is TRBV7-2; 9 bases are a match to TRBD1. V shed 5 bases, J shed 0 bases, and the junction held 8 bases outside the gene matches. This CDR3 is built from 16 residues. Germline V gene data show CDR1 as SGHTA and CDR2 as FQGNSA. The CDR3 spells CASSLDEGQGSYEQYF. The CDR3 region has the DNA TGTGCCAGCAGCCTGGACGAGGGACAGGGCTCCTACGAGCAGTACTTC.

The chain links TRBV6-5 to TRBJ2-2, with D hard to call. V lost 0 bases to trimming and J lost 8 bases, with 10 bases between them. This CDR3 comprises 14 residues. The V gene's germline CDR1 is MNHEY and CDR2 SVGAGI. CDR3 sequence reads: CASSYSWFTGELFF. The CDR3 nucleotides are TGTGCCAGCAGTTACTCGTGGTTCACAGGGGAGCTGTTTTTT.

The V and J genes are TRBV2 and TRBJ2-2; possible D gene TRBD2, 6 bases. The germline CDR1 and CDR2 sequences are SNHLY and FYNNEI. V lost 2 bases and J 5 bases, leaving 18 bases between the germline ends. The CDR3 loop spans 17 amino acids. Written as DNA, the CDR3 is TGTGCCAGCAGTGAACTCCCTAGGAGGGTTGGAACCGGGGAGCTGTTTTTT. Protein product: CASSELPRRVGTGELFF.

The rearrangement uses TRBV27 and TRBJ1-2; 9 nucleotides agree with TRBD1. V was pared by 2 bases and J by 7 bases, with 8 bases of the junction left unmatched. The CDR3 has 15 amino acids. Per germline, CDR1 MNHEY and CDR2 SMNVEV (reference sequence). The CDR3 loop reads CASSLLGDRESGYTF. The CDR3 region has the DNA TGTGCCAGCAGTTTACTCGGGGACAGGGAAAGTGGCTACACCTTC.

The chain carries TRBV5-1 and TRBJ1-4; D remains unclear. V was shortened by 1 base and J by 7 bases, with 8 bases between the two germline ends. From germline, CDR1 is SGHRS and CDR2 YFSETQ. The CDR3 totals 13 residues. This chain's CDR3 is CASSLRGSEKLFF. The CDR3 region has the DNA TGCGCCAGCAGCTTGCGGGGATCTGAAAAACTGTTTTTT.

The V gene is TRBV28, the J gene TRBJ1-5, with TRBD1 identical over 7 bases. Germline trimming cut 5 bases from V and 0 bases from J; bases unmatched to any gene: 7. The CDR3 is 16 amino acids. In germline, CDR1 is MDHEN, CDR2 SYDVKM. The CDR3 loop is CASSRTGPYSNQPQHF. DNA of the CDR3: TGTGCCAGCAGTCGGACAGGACCTTATAGCAATCAGCCCCAGCATTTT.